The 5 T cell receptor beta chains below come from one sample, sequenced in a study of cytomegalovirus exposure and HLA in healthy donors. PCR employed 60 Vbeta and 13 Jbeta primers. Assay used: immunoSEQ multiplex PCR; TCRdb lists only in-frame clones, some missing. This sample has about 170,000 clones, with approximately 76% found just once. Material for sequencing was PBMCs. These TCRs come from a woman under 30 in good health and CMV-seropositive.

This clone has only one observation. V usage is TRBV2 and J usage is TRBJ2-3, with D maybe TRBD1 (6 bases). The CDR3 is 16 amino acids. Germline V gene lookup returns CDR1 SNHLY and CDR2 FYNNEI. The germline V and J ends were trimmed by 4 bases and 0 bases, with 14 bases remaining between them. CDR3 protein: CASSGPQQGSTDTQYF. In DNA, the CDR3 is TGTGCCAGCAGTGGGCCTCAACAGGGAAGCACAGATACGCAGTATTTT.

V is TRBV19 and J is TRBJ1-5, with D unclear. The CDR3 has 14 amino acids. The germline V gene has CDR1 LNHDA and CDR2 SQIVND (reference sequence). V lost 8 bases, J lost 5 bases, and 16 bases lay in between. Here the CDR3 DNA reads TGTGCCAGTTCAGTATTTTCAACAGATCAGCCCCAGCATTTT. It is translated as CASSVFSTDQPQHF.

V gene TRBV5-5 combines with J gene TRBJ1-3; 8 bases agree with TRBD1. J gave up 7 bases and V 0 bases, and 3 bases lay outside the gene matches. The length of the CDR3 is 14 residues. Germline V gene sequence: CDR1 SGHKS, CDR2 YYEKEE (reference sequence). DNA of the CDR3: TGTGCCAGCAGCTTGGACAGGGGGGGTAACACCATATATTTT. It is translated as CASSLDRGGNTIYF.

The V gene is TRBV7-9, the J gene TRBJ1-2; D is possibly TRBD1 (5 bases). Germline lookup yields CDR1 SEHNR and CDR2 FQNEAQ (reference sequence). The V end was cut by 1 base, the J end by 6 bases, with 12 bases between. This CDR3 comprises 14 residues. The chain's CDR3 is CASSLDRREDGYTF. CDR3 in DNA: TGTGCCAGCAGCTTAGACAGGAGAGAAGATGGCTACACCTTC. The complete variable domain, with remaining parts taken from reference TRBV7-9 and TRBJ1-2, reads DTGVSQNPRHKITKRGQNVTFRCDPISEHNRLYWYRQTLGQGPEFLTYFQNEAQLEKSRLLSDRFSAERPKGSFSTLEIQRTEQGDSAMYLCASSLDRREDGYTFGSGTRLTVV.

The CDR3 bases are TGTGCCAGCAAGACAGGGGCGTCTAACGAGCAGTACTTC. Residues: CASKTGASNEQYF. The chain combines TRBV7-2 with TRBJ2-7, with 8 bases identical to TRBD1. CDR3 size: 13 residues. V lost 7 bases to trimming and J lost 5 bases; unmatched junction nucleotides: 7. In germline, CDR1 is SGHTA, CDR2 FQGNSA. Full variable domain (remainder filled in from reference TRBV7-2 and TRBJ2-7): GAGVSQSPSNKVTEKGKDVELRCDPISGHTALYWYRQSLGQGLEFLIYFQGNSAPDKSGLPSDRFSAERTGGSVSTLTIQRTQQEDSAVYLCASKTGASNEQYFGPGTRLTVT.